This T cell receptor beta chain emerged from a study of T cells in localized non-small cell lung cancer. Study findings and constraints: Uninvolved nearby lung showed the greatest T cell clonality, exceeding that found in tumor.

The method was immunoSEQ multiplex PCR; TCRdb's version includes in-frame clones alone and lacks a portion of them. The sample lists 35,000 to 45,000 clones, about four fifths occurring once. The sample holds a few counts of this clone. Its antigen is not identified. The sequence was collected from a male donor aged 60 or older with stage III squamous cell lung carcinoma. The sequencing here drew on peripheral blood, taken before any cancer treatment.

Here the CDR3 reads CASTRDSDYGYTF. The CDR3 DNA reads TGTGCCAGCACCAGGGACAGCGACTATGGCTACACCTTC. This chain joins TRBV28 and TRBJ1-2; 7 bases agree with TRBD1. V trimming: 7 bases; J trimming: 3 bases; junction bases outside the gene matches: 5. Germline assignment: CDR1 MDHEN and CDR2 SYDVKM. CDR3 length: 13 amino acids.